These T cell receptor beta chains were read from a single sample in a study of shared T cell receptors in the human thymus. Produced via immunoSEQ multiplex PCR; TCRdb's table is partial and in-frame only. The sample lists about 660,000 clones; around 87% were seen once. Another study also made use of these data, one on human thymus T cells.

Sequenced material: thymocytes. The receptors were sampled from a boy under three years old with a congenital heart defect. CDR3s include the opening cysteine and the closing phenylalanine or tryptophan. Each record gives: J gene, V gene, clone size, D gene, CDR3 DNA, CDR3 protein. D genes are given only for firm matches. The size of a clone is reported for some rows only, either as once, few or many, or as a class for expanded clones.

>TRBJ2-7|TRBV6-4|-|-
TGTGCCAGCAGTGAGGCTAGTGGCTACGAGCAGTACTTC
CASSEASGYEQYF
>TRBJ2-1|TRBV19|-|TRBD1
TGTGCCAGCACTCCGGGACAGGAGGACAATGAGCAGTTCTTC
CASTPGQEDNEQFF
>TRBJ2-7|TRBV19|-|-
TGTGCCAGTAGTCTGAAAAATCCGGGACTTCTCTACGAGCAGTACTTC
CASSLKNPGLLYEQYF
>TRBJ2-7|TRBV2|-|-
TGTGCCAGCAGTGAGGCTCAAATCAACGAGCAGTACTTC
CASSEAQINEQYF
>TRBJ1-2|TRBV5-6|-|-
TGTGCCAGCAGCTTTCGCAGGATCTACACCTTC
CASSFRRIYTF
>TRBJ2-7|TRBV14|few|-
TGTGCCAGCAGCCAAGGAGGCCGACCCTTACACGAGCAGTACTTC
CASSQGGRPLHEQYF
>TRBJ2-2|TRBV29-1|once|-
TGCAGCGTGGGCCCCAGGGGTCACGGGGAGCTGTTTTTT
CSVGPRGHGELFF
>TRBJ1-5|TRBV5-8|-|-
TGTGCCAGCAGCCGGATGACAGAAAAAAGCAATCAGCCCCAGCATTTT
CASSRMTEKSNQPQHF
>TRBJ1-2|TRBV7-9|once|TRBD1
TGTGCCAGCAGCTTAGCGTTAGGACAGGGATGGTATGGCTACACCTTC
CASSLALGQGWYGYTF
>TRBJ2-7|TRBV4-1|-|TRBD1
TGCGCCAGCAGCCATCCGGGACAGCTTACCTACGAGCAGTACTTC
CASSHPGQLTYEQYF
>TRBJ1-6|TRBV7-6|-|TRBD1
TGTGCCAGCAGCTTATCCGACAGGGCCTATAATTCCCCCCTCCACTTT
CASSLSDRAYNSPLHF
>TRBJ2-3|TRBV4-2|-|TRBD2
TGTGCCAGCAGCCAAGGAACCTTCCCGGGACTAGGTTTCATTCCAGATACGCAGTATTTT
CASSQGTFPGLGFIPDTQYF
>TRBJ2-7|TRBV2|-|TRBD2
TGTGCCAGCAGTGAAGCGCTTCCGGGGGAGGTCCTGGGGGGGTACGAGCAGTACTTC
CASSEALPGEVLGGYEQYF
>TRBJ2-7|TRBV28|-|TRBD2
TGTGCCAGCAGTTTGGGGACTAGCGGGATCTACGAGCAGTACTTC
CASSLGTSGIYEQYF
>TRBJ1-5|TRBV30|-|TRBD1
TGTGCCCCAAGGACAGGGAGGGAGGGGAGCAATCAGCCCCAGCATTTT
CAPRTGREGSNQPQHF
>TRBJ1-2|TRBV5-8|-|-
TGTGCCAGCAGGATGAGGCAACACAAGGGGAAGGATGAACTCTGTGGCTACACCTTC
CASRMRQHKGKDELCGYTF
>TRBJ2-2|TRBV4-2|-|TRBD1
TGTGCCAGCAGCCAGACTCGGGACAGGAGGACCGGGGAGCTGTTTTTT
CASSQTRDRRTGELFF
>TRBJ1-1|TRBV13|-|-
TGTGCCAGCAGCCGAAATATCCCGGGACAAGGCAACCGTGAAGCTTTCTTT
CASSRNIPGQGNREAFF
>TRBJ1-2|TRBV19|-|TRBD1
TGTGCCAGTAGAACGACAGGGCGGATACATGGCTACACCTTC
CASRTTGRIHGYTF